Included here is one TCR beta chain sequence, with context. Its antigen is unidentified. This record belongs to a study of shared clonotypes between healthy human individuals. Findings and caveats of the study: About 5% of naive CD4 clonotypes were shared across four donors. Naive subsets, compared against memory subsets, generally had larger estimated richness values.

Naive CD8 cells were CD45RO-negative, positively selected for CCR7, excluding terminally differentiated effector memory CD45RA+ cells. Clones were read by immunoSEQ multiplex PCR, and TCRdb kept only the in-frame ones, dropping some. Counted here are around 610,000 clones, approximately 96% occurring once; the ten biggest clones make up 0.11%. Germline V gene data show CDR1 as MNHEY and CDR2 as SMNVEV (reference sequence). The ends lost 0 bases at V and 6 bases at J; junction bases unmatched: 4. The CDR3 contains 16 residues. This sequence joins TRBV27 and TRBJ1-4, with TRBD1 matching over 10 bases. The sequencing input was naive CD8+ T cells sorted from blood. This receptor was taken from a woman aged 25 to 39 in good health. CDR3 nucleotide sequence: TGTGCCAGCAGTTTATCTTACGGGACAGGGGATGAAAAACTGTTTTTT. Translating gives CASSLSYGTGDEKLFF.